The 14 T cell receptor beta chains reported below all come from one sample, sequenced in a study of cytomegalovirus exposure and HLA in healthy donors. The study ran its PCR with 60 Vbeta and 13 Jbeta primers. Some clones are missing from TCRdb's copy, which holds only in-frame ones; the method was immunoSEQ multiplex PCR. The sample has 160,000 or so clones, less than 85% seen once. The specimen was PBMCs. Receptor source: a man aged 40-55 years in good health and CMV-seronegative.

The genes are TRBV5-1 and TRBJ2-5, with 11 bases that match TRBD2. V dropped 0 bases and J dropped 1; count of bases not matched to a gene: 5. Germline CDR1 and CDR2: SGHRS and YFSETQ. The CDR3 sequence is 17 residues long. The CDR3 region has the DNA TGCGCCAGCAGCTTGGGTCTAGCGGGGGGCCCCCAAGAGACCCAGTACTTC. Protein product: CASSLGLAGGPQETQYF.

This clone was observed a handful of times. This chain joins TRBV2 and TRBJ2-2; the D gene is possibly TRBD1 (5 bases). Trimming left V 3 bases short and J 1 base short, with 9 bases between. This CDR3 region has 15 residues. The V gene's germline CDR1 is SNHLY and CDR2 FYNNEI. CDR3 DNA: TGTGCCAGCAGTGAGCATACAGGGAACACCGGGGAGCTGTTTTTT. Translation: CASSEHTGNTGELFF. Based on the CDR3 plus reference TRBV2 and TRBJ2-2, the full variable domain is EPEVTQTPSHQVTQMGQEVILRCVPISNHLYFYWYRQILGQKVEFLVSFYNNEISEKSEIFDDQFSVERPDGSNFTLKIRSTKLEDSAMYFCASSEHTGNTGELFFGEGSRLTVL.

For the CDR3, the DNA is TGTGCCAGCAGAACCGGGGGGGCCGGTGATACGCAGTATTTT. It encodes CASRTGGAGDTQYF. V gene TRBV7-2 combines with J gene TRBJ2-3; 8 bases are a match to TRBD2. Looked up from germline, CDR1 is SGHTA and CDR2 is FQGNSA. There are 14 residues in the CDR3. Trimming at V came to 6 bases and at J to 6 bases, leaving 8 bases not matched to a gene.

The chain couples TRBV7-2 to TRBJ2-3; TRBD2 agrees at 9 bases. This CDR3 region has 14 residues. Germline loops: CDR1 SGHTA, CDR2 FQGNSA. V was clipped by 4 bases and J by 1 base; unmatched bases: 0. CDR3 in amino acids: CASSSSGGTDTQYF. CDR3 nucleotides: TGTGCCAGCAGCTCTAGCGGGGGCACAGATACGCAGTATTTT.

This clone was recorded once. The chain has TRBV7-2 and TRBJ2-7, with 7 positions matching TRBD1. The CDR3 is made up of 18 amino acids. Germline CDR1 and CDR2: SGHTA and FQGNSA. Trimming cost V 4 bases and J 6 bases; bases outside gene matches: 21. The CDR3 DNA sequence: TGTGCCAGCAGCTCTCCCATTATATCAAGGGGGCGCAGGTTCGAGCAGTACTTC. Its protein product is CASSSPIISRGRRFEQYF.

The J gene is TRBJ1-2, the V gene TRBV30, with D perhaps matching TRBD1 (6 bases). Germline V gives CDR1 GTSNPN, CDR2 SVGIG (reference sequence). The CDR3 runs 15 residues. V shed 2 bases and J shed 1 base, with 14 bases lying between them. The CDR3 is CAWSLQGRHNYGYTF. The CDR3 region has the DNA TGTGCCTGGAGTCTCCAGGGGCGCCATAACTATGGCTACACCTTC.

The rearrangement links TRBV13 to TRBJ2-5; the match to TRBD1 covers 9 bases. The V and J ends lost 4 bases and 4 bases, in that order; junction bases with no gene match: 10. Germline values: CDR1 PRHDT, CDR2 FYEKMQ (reference sequence). This CDR3 spans 16 amino acids. CDR3 nucleotide sequence: TGTGCCAGCAGCTCCGCACCGGGACAGGGTCGAGAGACCCAGTACTTC. Amino acid sequence: CASSSAPGQGRETQYF.

The table lists this clone with a few counts. This chain links TRBV5-1 with TRBJ1-1; D gene unclear. The CDR3 extends over 14 amino acids. Trimming shortened V by 7 bases and J by 2 bases, and 15 bases separated the two germline ends. The V gene's germline CDR1 is SGHRS and CDR2 YFSETQ. The CDR3, as DNA: TGCGCCAGCTCAACCCAACGGTTTAACACTGAAGCTTTCTTT. This encodes CASSTQRFNTEAFF. Using reference TRBV5-1 and TRBJ1-1 for the parts outside the CDR3, the full variable domain is KAGVTQTPRYLIKTRGQQVTLSCSPISGHRSVSWYQQTPGQGLQFLFEYFSETQRNKGNFPGRFSGRQFSNSRSEMNVSTLELGDSALYLCASSTQRFNTEAFFGQGTRLTVV.

The CDR3 nucleotides read TGTGCCAGCAGCAGAGGACAGGGCGCTCCCTACGAGCAGTACTTC. The encoded protein is CASSRGQGAPYEQYF. The genes are TRBV11-1 and TRBJ2-5; 8 nucleotides agree with TRBD1. The J call may not be correct, given that the DNA end is closer to TRBJ2-7. This CDR3 comprises 15 residues. In germline, CDR1 is SGHAT, CDR2 FQDESV (reference sequence).

The chain employs TRBV7-2 and TRBJ2-5; 7 positions match TRBD2. The CDR3 sequence is 14 residues long. Germline assignment: CDR1 SGHTA and CDR2 FQGNSA. V was clipped by 2 bases and J by 1 base; unmatched bases: 1. The CDR3 loop is CASSLRTSQETQYF. DNA of the CDR3: TGTGCCAGCAGCTTAAGGACTAGCCAAGAGACCCAGTACTTC.

J is TRBJ2-3 and V is TRBV5-1; TRBD2 matches 12 bases. Germline trimming cut 0 bases from V and 2 bases from J; bases unmatched to any gene: 7. CDR1 and CDR2 (germline): SGHRS, YFSETQ. The CDR3 loop spans 18 amino acids. This CDR3 is CASSLGGTSGFLTDTQYF. The DNA for the CDR3 is TGCGCCAGCAGCTTGGGCGGGACTAGCGGGTTCCTCACAGATACGCAGTATTTT.

The V gene is TRBV9, the J gene TRBJ1-4, with 9 bases identical to TRBD1. Germline CDR1 and CDR2: SGDLS and YYNGEE. The CDR3 extends over 17 amino acids. The V segment lost 2 bases and the J segment 7 bases; nucleotides outside the gene matches: 12. The CDR3 DNA reads TGTGCCAGCAGCGTTGGGACAGGGATCCGGATGGGTGAAAAACTGTTTTTT. Protein sequence: CASSVGTGIRMGEKLFF.

The gene calls are TRBV6-5 and TRBJ2-1; 7 bases match TRBD2. The ends lost 7 bases at V and 4 bases at J; junction bases unmatched: 10. CDR1 and CDR2 (germline): MNHEY, SVGAGI. This CDR3 is built from 15 residues. The CDR3 sequence is CASKPPGLPYNEQFF. CDR3 DNA: TGTGCCAGCAAACCTCCGGGACTACCGTACAATGAGCAGTTCTTC.

V gene TRBV4-1 combines with J gene TRBJ2-1, with unresolved D. CDR1 and CDR2 (germline): MGHRA, YSYEKL. V lost 0 bases and J 7 bases, leaving 16 bases between the germline ends. The CDR3 sequence is 16 residues long. The CDR3: CASSQESLTARNEQFF. The CDR3 nucleotides are TGCGCCAGCAGCCAAGAAAGCTTGACTGCACGGAATGAGCAGTTCTTC.